Below are 3 T cell receptor beta chains sequenced from a single sample in a study of T cell repertoires in cytomegalovirus infection. These receptors are not linked to any known antigen. One entry per CDR3 protein, called by TCRdb with MiXCR from the reads. The table shows some 320,000 distinct CDR3 sequences, with under 35% occurring only once. Sequenced here: cultured PBMCs, sampled from culture after CMV antigen stimulation. The receptors originated from a human donor in good health (CMV status not recorded). Some clones in this sample may be carry-over from other donors' samples.

This clonotype has a count of ten or more. This sequence joins TRBV20-1 and TRBJ2-7; 8 nucleotides agree with TRBD1. V dropped 5 bases and J dropped 4; count of bases not matched to a gene: 4. CDR1 and CDR2 from the germline V gene are DFQATT and SNEGSKA (reference sequence). This CDR3 region has 12 residues. This chain's CDR3 is CSAGQGIYEQYF. CDR3 bases: TGCAGTGCTGGACAGGGTATTTACGAGCAGTACTTC.

The chain employs TRBV5-4 and TRBJ2-1, with TRBD2 identical over 14 bases. From germline, CDR1 is SGHNT and CDR2 YYREEE (reference sequence). J was trimmed by 8 bases and V by 3 bases; bases with no gene match: 7. The CDR3 extends over 16 amino acids. This CDR3 reads CASSSRLAGGPDEQFF. The CDR3 DNA reads TGTGCCAGCAGCTCACGACTAGCGGGGGGGCCCGATGAGCAGTTCTTC.

This clonotype appeared a few times. The chain has TRBV7-6 and TRBJ1-1; D is unresolved. V lost 5 bases and J lost 1, with 14 bases in between. The CDR3 totals 15 residues. Germline CDR1 is SGHVS and CDR2 is FNYEAQ. CDR3 nucleotide sequence: TGTGCCAGCAGCCTCCGGGCCCGGGGGAACACTGAAGCTTTCTTT. It encodes CASSLRARGNTEAFF. The full variable domain, with the rest looked up from reference TRBV7-6 and TRBJ1-1, is GAGVSQSPRYKVTKRGQDVALRCDPISGHVSLYWYRQALGQGPEFLTYFNYEAQQDKSGLPNDRFSAERPEGSISTLTIQRTEQRDSAMYRCASSLRARGNTEAFFGQGTRLTVV.